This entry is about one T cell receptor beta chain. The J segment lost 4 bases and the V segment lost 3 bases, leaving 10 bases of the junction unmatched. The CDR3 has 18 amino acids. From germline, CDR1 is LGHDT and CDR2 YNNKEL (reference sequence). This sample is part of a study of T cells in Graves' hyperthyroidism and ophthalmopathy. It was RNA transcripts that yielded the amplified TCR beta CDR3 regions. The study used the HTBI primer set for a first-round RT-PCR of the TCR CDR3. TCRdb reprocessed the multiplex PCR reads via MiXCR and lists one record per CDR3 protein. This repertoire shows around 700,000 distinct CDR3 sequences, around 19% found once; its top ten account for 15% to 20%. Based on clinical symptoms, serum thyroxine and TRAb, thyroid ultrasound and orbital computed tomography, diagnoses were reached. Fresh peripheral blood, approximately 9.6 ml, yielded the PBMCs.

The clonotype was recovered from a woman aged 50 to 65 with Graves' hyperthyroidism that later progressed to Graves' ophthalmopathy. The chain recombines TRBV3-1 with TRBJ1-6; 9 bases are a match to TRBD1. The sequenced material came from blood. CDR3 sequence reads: CASSQDFGQGSYNSPLHF. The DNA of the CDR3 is TGTGCCAGCAGCCAGGATTTCGGACAGGGGTCGTATAATTCACCCCTCCACTTT.